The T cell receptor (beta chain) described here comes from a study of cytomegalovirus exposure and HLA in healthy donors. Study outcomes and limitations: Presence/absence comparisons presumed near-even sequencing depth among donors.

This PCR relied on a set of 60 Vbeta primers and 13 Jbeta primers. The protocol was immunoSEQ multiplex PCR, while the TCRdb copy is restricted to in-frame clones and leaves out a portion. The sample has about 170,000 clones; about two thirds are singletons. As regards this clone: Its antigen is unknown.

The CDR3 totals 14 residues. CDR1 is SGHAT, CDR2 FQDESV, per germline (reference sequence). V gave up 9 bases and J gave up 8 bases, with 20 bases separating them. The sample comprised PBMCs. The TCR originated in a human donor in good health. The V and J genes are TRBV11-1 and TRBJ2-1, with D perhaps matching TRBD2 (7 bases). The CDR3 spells CASRRGGPWDEQFF. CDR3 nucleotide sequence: TGTGCCAGTCGAAGGGGGGGGCCCTGGGATGAGCAGTTCTTC.